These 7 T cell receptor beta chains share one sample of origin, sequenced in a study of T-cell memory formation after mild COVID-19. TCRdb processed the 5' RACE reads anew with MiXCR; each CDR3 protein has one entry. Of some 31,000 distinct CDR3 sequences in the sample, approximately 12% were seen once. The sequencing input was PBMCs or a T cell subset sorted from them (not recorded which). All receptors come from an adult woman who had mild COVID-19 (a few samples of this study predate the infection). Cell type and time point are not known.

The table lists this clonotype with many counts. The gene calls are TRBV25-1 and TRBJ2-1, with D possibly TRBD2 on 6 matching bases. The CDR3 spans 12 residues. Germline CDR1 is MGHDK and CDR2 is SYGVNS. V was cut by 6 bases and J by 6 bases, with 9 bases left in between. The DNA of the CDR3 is TGTGCCAGCAGGGGACTCGCCAATGAGCAGTTCTTC. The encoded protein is CASRGLANEQFF.

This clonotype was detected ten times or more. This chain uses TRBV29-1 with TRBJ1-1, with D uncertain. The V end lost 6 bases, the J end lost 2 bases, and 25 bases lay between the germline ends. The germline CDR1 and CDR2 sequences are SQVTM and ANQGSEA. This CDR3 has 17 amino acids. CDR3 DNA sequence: TGCAGCGTCCAAACCCCCGCGCAGGTTATTACTAACACTGAAGCTTTCTTT. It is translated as CSVQTPAQVITNTEAFF.

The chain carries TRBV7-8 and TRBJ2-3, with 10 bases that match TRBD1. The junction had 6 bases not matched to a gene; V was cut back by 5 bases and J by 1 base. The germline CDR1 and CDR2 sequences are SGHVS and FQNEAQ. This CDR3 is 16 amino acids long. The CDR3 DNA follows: TGTGCCAGCAGCGGCTTTGGGACAGGGGGCACAGATACGCAGTATTTT. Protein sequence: CASSGFGTGGTDTQYF.

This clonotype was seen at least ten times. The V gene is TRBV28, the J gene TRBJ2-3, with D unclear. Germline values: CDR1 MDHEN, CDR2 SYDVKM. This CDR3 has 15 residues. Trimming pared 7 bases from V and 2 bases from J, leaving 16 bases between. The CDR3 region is CASNSPTRLTDTQYF. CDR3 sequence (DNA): TGTGCCAGCAATTCTCCGACGAGACTCACAGATACGCAGTATTTT.

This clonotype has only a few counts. The DNA for the CDR3 is TGTGCCAGCAGCCGACAGGGGTACTACGAGCAGTACTTC. This encodes CASSRQGYYEQYF. This chain joins TRBV3-1 and TRBJ2-7; TRBD1 matches at 8 bases. Germline V gene lookup returns CDR1 LGHDT and CDR2 YNNKEL (reference sequence). J lost 3 bases, V lost 4 bases, and 2 bases had no gene match. This CDR3 spans 13 amino acids.

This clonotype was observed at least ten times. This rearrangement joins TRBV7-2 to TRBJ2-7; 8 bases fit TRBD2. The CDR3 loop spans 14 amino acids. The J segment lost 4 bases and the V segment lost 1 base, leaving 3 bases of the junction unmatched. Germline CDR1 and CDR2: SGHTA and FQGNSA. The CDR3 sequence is CASSLGLAGYEQYF. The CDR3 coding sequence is TGTGCCAGCAGCTTAGGGTTAGCGGGATACGAGCAGTACTTC.

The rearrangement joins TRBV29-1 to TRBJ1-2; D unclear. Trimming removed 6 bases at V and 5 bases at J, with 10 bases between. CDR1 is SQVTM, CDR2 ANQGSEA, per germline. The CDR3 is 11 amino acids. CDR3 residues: CSVGLSYGYTF. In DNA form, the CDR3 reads TGCAGCGTGGGCTTATCTTATGGCTACACCTTC.